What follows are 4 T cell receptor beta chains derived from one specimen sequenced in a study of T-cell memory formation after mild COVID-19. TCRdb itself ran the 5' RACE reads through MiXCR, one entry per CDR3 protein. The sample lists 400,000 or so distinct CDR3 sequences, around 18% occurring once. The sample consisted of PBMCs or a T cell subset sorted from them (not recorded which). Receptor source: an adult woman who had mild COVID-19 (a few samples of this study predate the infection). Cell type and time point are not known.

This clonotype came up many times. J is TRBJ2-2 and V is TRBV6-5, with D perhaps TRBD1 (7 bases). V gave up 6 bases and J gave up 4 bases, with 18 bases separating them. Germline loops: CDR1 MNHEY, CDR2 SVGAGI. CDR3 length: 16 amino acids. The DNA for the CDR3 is TGTGCCAGCAGCGAGGGGGCGGGATTGCCCACCGGGGAGCTGTTTTTT. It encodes CASSEGAGLPTGELFF.

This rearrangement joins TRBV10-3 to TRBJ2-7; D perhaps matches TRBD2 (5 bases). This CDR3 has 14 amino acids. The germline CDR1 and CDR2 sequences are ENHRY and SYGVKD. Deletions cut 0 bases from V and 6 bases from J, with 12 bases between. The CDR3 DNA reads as TGTGCCATCAGTGAGTCAAAGCGACGGGGCGAGCAGTACTTC. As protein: CAISESKRRGEQYF.

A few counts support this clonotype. As DNA, the CDR3 is TGCGCCAGCAGCCAACAGGGACCGCACTACGAGCAGTACTTC. This encodes CASSQQGPHYEQYF. The chain has TRBV5-1 and TRBJ2-7, with TRBD1 as a possible D gene (6 bases). Germline V gene data show CDR1 as SGHRS and CDR2 as YFSETQ. V dropped 4 bases and J dropped 3 bases, with 14 bases sitting between them. This CDR3 has 14 residues.

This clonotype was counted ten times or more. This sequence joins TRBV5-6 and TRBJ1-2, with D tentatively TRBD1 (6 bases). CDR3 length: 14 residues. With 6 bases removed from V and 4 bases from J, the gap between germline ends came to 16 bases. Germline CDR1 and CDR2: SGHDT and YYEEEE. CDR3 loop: CASTLPGGGYGYTF. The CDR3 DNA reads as TGTGCCAGCACTCTCCCGGGAGGGGGCTATGGCTACACCTTC.